A selection of T cell receptor beta chains follows, all from one sample in a study of T cell responses to AZD1222 COVID-19 vaccine. Here immunoSEQ multiplex PCR was the method, and the copy in TCRdb shows in-frame clones only, minus some. The sample has around 140,000 clones, roughly 93% seen once. The source material was peripheral blood, sampled 28 days after the second AZD1222 dose. The receptors originated from an adult who received the AZD1222 COVID-19 vaccine. Both conserved end residues are part of each CDR3. The D gene is left open where the match is weak. A clone size is listed for some rows: how often the clone was seen (once, few, many), or a class if it is expanded.

j_gene: TRBJ2-3
d_gene: NA
len: 14
abundance: NA
v_gene: TRBV2
CDR3nt: TGTGCCAGCAGTGAGACTCAGACCACAGATACGCAGTATTTT
CDR3aa: CASSETQTTDTQYF

j_gene: TRBJ1-4
d_gene: NA
len: 11
abundance: NA
v_gene: TRBV30
CDR3nt: TGTGCCTGGAGTAGTTCCGAAAAACTGTTTTTT
CDR3aa: CAWSSSEKLFF

j_gene: TRBJ1-1
d_gene: NA
len: 15
abundance: NA
v_gene: TRBV4-2
CDR3nt: TGTGCCAGCAGCCAAGTCTCAGCCATGAACACTGAAGCTTTCTTT
CDR3aa: CASSQVSAMNTEAFF

j_gene: TRBJ2-7
d_gene: TRBD1
len: 15
abundance: once
v_gene: TRBV9
CDR3nt: TGTGCCAGCAGCGGGGGACAGGGGGTATCCTACGAGCAGTACTTC
CDR3aa: CASSGGQGVSYEQYF

j_gene: TRBJ1-5
d_gene: NA
len: 14
abundance: NA
v_gene: TRBV2
CDR3nt: TGTGCCAGCAGTGAACAGGGGAGCGCTCAGCCCCAGCATTTT
CDR3aa: CASSEQGSAQPQHF

j_gene: TRBJ1-2
d_gene: NA
len: 16
abundance: NA
v_gene: TRBV6-5
CDR3nt: TGTGCCAGCAGTTACACAGGGAGCTCTTACCATGATGGCTACACCTTC
CDR3aa: CASSYTGSSYHDGYTF

j_gene: TRBJ1-3
d_gene: NA
len: 15
abundance: NA
v_gene: TRBV27
CDR3nt: TGTGCCAGCAGTCCCACAGGGTTTCCTGGAAACACCATATATTTT
CDR3aa: CASSPTGFPGNTIYF

j_gene: TRBJ2-3
d_gene: TRBD2
len: 18
abundance: NA
v_gene: TRBV27
CDR3nt: TGTGCCAGCAGTTTCCGCCCTAGGGCGGGAGGTAGGACAGATACGCAGTATTTT
CDR3aa: CASSFRPRAGGRTDTQYF

j_gene: TRBJ2-5
d_gene: NA
len: 13
abundance: NA
v_gene: TRBV30
CDR3nt: TGTGCCTGGGGACAGTTTTTAAAGGAGACCCAGTACTTC
CDR3aa: CAWGQFLKETQYF

j_gene: TRBJ2-7
d_gene: NA
len: 15
abundance: NA
v_gene: TRBV12-5
CDR3nt: TGTGCTAGTGGTTTGGTACGAGGCCCGGGCCACGAGCAGTACTTC
CDR3aa: CASGLVRGPGHEQYF

j_gene: TRBJ2-1
d_gene: TRBD2
len: 17
abundance: NA
v_gene: TRBV9
CDR3nt: TGTGCCAGCAGCTTACGAAGCGGGGCCAGCTCCTACAATGAGCAGTTCTTC
CDR3aa: CASSLRSGASSYNEQFF

j_gene: TRBJ2-3
d_gene: NA
len: 15
abundance: few
v_gene: TRBV4-2
CDR3nt: TGTGCCAGCAGCCAACTGGTGGGAGAAACAGATACGCAGTATTTT
CDR3aa: CASSQLVGETDTQYF